The rows below give T cell receptor beta chains drawn from one sample of a study of T-cell memory formation after mild COVID-19. TCRdb re-called the 5' RACE reads with MiXCR, one entry per CDR3 protein. In the table there are fewer than 700,000 distinct CDR3 sequences, approximately 21% of which are singletons. Material: PBMCs or a T cell subset sorted from them (not recorded which). These receptors came from an adult woman who had mild COVID-19 (a few samples of this study predate the infection). Cell type and time point are not known. Both conserved end residues are part of each CDR3.

V: TRBV6-1
J: TRBJ2-7
CDR3: CASSESGDRTYEQYF

V: TRBV10-3
J: TRBJ1-6
CDR3: CATGQGPSYNSPLHF

V: TRBV6-6
J: TRBJ2-7
CDR3: CASGGAASPYEQYF

V: TRBV10-3
J: TRBJ2-7
CDR3: CAISELEGLSEQYF

V: TRBV2
J: TRBJ1-5
CDR3: CASSEFPGFNQPQHF

V: TRBV5-5
J: TRBJ1-1
CDR3: CASRRYGIAEAFF

V: TRBV5-5
J: TRBJ1-1
CDR3: CASSSQGTEAFF

V: TRBV4-1
J: TRBJ2-4
CDR3: CASSQGGIQYF

V: TRBV7-9
J: TRBJ1-6
CDR3: CASSLAHRGSGPLHF

V: TRBV16
J: TRBJ2-7
CDR3: CASSQLTDSKQYF